These 12 T cell receptor beta chains share one sample of origin, sequenced in a study of glioma-infiltrating T cells. Using RNA template, CDR3s of TCR alpha and beta were amplified with iRepertoire arm-PCR. TCRdb reprocessed the multiplex PCR reads via MiXCR and lists one record per CDR3 protein. This table has a few hundred thousand distinct CDR3 sequences, around 38% appearing once. Sequencing was done on a sample of glioma tissue, nonneoplastic brain tissue, or PBMCs (not recorded which). These receptors came from a human donor with low-grade glioma or glioblastoma, undergoing nonglioma brain surgery, or in good health (not recorded which).

The chain recombines TRBV19 with TRBJ1-5; D gene unclear. Germline V lookup: CDR1 LNHDA, CDR2 SQIVND (reference sequence). V lost 1 base to trimming and J lost 5 bases, with 6 bases between them. This CDR3 comprises 13 residues. CDR3 sequence reads: CASSIGRYQPQHF. The CDR3 DNA sequence: TGTGCCAGTAGTATAGGAAGATATCAGCCCCAGCATTTT.

Regarding this clonotype: Because it lacks the conserved phenylalanine or tryptophan at the end, this CDR3 is likely a read error. The chain carries TRBV18 and TRBJ2-1, with no clear D. Looked up from germline, CDR1 is KGHSH and CDR2 is LQKENI. This CDR3 region has 15 residues. The V end was cut by 1 base, the J end by 0 bases, with 7 bases between. The CDR3 loop is CASSPRVRSYNEQFL. The CDR3 bases are TGTGCCAGCTCACCACGGGTCCGCTCCTACAATGAGCAGTTCCTC.

The chain links TRBV4-2 to TRBJ1-6; D not resolved. Germline assignment: CDR1 LGHNA and CDR2 YNFKEQ. CDR3 length: 16 amino acids. Trimming shortened V by 1 base and J by 0 bases, and 7 bases separated the two germline ends. In DNA form, the CDR3 reads TGTGCCAGCAGCCAAGCAGTAAGCTCCTATAATTCACCCCTCCACTTT. Its protein is CASSQAVSSYNSPLHF.

V usage is TRBV11-2 and J usage is TRBJ1-2; no definite D call. The CDR3 sequence is 13 residues long. Per the germline V gene, CDR1 is SGHAT and CDR2 is FQNNGV. The V end lost 2 bases, the J end lost 6 bases, and 10 bases lay between the germline ends. CDR3: CASSLFVLDGYTF. CDR3 in DNA: TGTGCCAGCAGCTTATTCGTCCTCGATGGCTACACCTTC.

V and J are TRBV5-4 and TRBJ1-2; D is perhaps TRBD1 (6 bases). Germline assignment: CDR1 SGHNT and CDR2 YYREEE (reference sequence). V was shortened by 1 base and J by 6 bases, with 13 bases between the two germline ends. The length of the CDR3 is 14 residues. CDR3 loop: CASSLIGRGDGYTF. CDR3 in DNA: TGTGCCAGCAGCTTGATAGGCAGGGGTGATGGCTACACCTTC.

The chain has TRBV24-1 and TRBJ2-2; 8 bases fit TRBD1. Germline lookup yields CDR1 KGHDR and CDR2 SFDVKD. V was clipped by 3 bases and J by 4 bases; unmatched bases: 6. CDR3 length: 16 amino acids. This CDR3 reads CATSDEDRGSTGELFF. The CDR3 DNA is TGTGCCACCAGTGATGAAGACAGGGGATCCACCGGGGAGCTGTTTTTT.

As regards this clonotype: One base away lies a much larger clone, so this may be a sequencing read error. This chain uses TRBV15 with TRBJ1-5, with no clear D. CDR1 LNHNV and CDR2 YYDKDF come from the germline V gene (reference sequence). The CDR3 runs to 14 residues. The CDR3 region is CATSRLSYNQPKHF. The DNA of the CDR3 is TGTGCCACCAGCAGGTTGAGTTACAATCAGCCCAAGCATTTT.

The chain couples TRBV6-5 to TRBJ2-3, with TRBD1 as a possible D gene (5 bases). Germline CDR1 and CDR2: MNHEY and SVGAGI. The CDR3 has 15 residues. Trimming left V 6 bases short and J 2 bases short, with 15 bases between. In DNA form, the CDR3 reads TGTGCCAGCAGCGTAGGGGTAGGGTTCACAGATACGCAGTATTTT. Translating gives CASSVGVGFTDTQYF.

Points on this clonotype: One junction end disagrees with the germline gene, perhaps due to a read error. V is TRBV20-1 and J is TRBJ2-7; D gene uncertain. This CDR3 comprises 11 residues. CDR1 is DFQATT and CDR2 is SNEGSKA in the germline V gene (reference sequence). For the CDR3, the DNA is TGCGGTGCTAGACGATGGAACGAGCAGTACTTC. It yields the protein CGARRWNEQYF.

This chain connects TRBV6-1 to TRBJ1-5; unclear D gene. Trimming shortened V by 4 bases and J by 12 bases, and 16 bases separated the two germline ends. Germline V gives CDR1 MNHNS, CDR2 SASEGT. This CDR3 has 13 amino acids. CDR3 region: CASSVEGSPHQHF. The CDR3 nucleotides read TGTGCCAGCAGTGTAGAAGGGAGCCCACACCAGCATTTT.

The V and J genes are TRBV20-1 and TRBJ2-1; 10 bases align to TRBD2. Germline assignment: CDR1 DFQATT and CDR2 SNEGSKA (reference sequence). Unmatched junction bases numbered 8, after V lost 3 bases and J lost 3 bases. The CDR3 extends over 16 amino acids. CDR3 residues: CSARDASGRRYNEQFF. The CDR3 DNA is TGCAGTGCTAGGGATGCTAGCGGGAGACGCTACAATGAGCAGTTCTTC.

The rearrangement joins TRBV3-1 to TRBJ2-1; TRBD2 agrees at 12 bases. V was clipped by 3 bases and J by 10 bases; unmatched bases: 10. CDR1 LGHDT and CDR2 YNNKEL come from the germline V gene (reference sequence). The CDR3 extends over 16 amino acids. The CDR3 DNA is TGTGCCAGCAGCCACAACCTCCCCACTAGCGGGGGGGAGCAGTTCTTC. This gives the protein CASSHNLPTSGGEQFF.